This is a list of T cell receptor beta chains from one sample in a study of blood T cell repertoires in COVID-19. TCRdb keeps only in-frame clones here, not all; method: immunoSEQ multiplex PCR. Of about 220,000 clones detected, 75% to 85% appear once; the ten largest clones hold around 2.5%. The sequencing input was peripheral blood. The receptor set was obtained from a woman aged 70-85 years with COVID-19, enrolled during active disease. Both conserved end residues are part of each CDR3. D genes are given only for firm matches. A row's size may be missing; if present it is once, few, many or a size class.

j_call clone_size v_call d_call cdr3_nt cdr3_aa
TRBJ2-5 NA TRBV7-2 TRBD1 TGTGCCAGCAGCTTCCCCCGACAGGGGAGGCGAGAGACCCAGTACTTC CASSFPRQGRRETQYF
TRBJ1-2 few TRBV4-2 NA TGTGCCAGCAGCCAAAGTGGGCAGGGTAACGGTGGCTACACCTTC CASSQSGQGNGGYTF
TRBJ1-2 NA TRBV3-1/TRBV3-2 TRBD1 TGTGCCAGCAGCGACAGGGGAGAGGGGAACTATGGCTACACCTTC CASSDRGEGNYGYTF
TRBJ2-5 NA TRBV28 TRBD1 TGTGCCAGCCTTTTGAGACGACAGGGAGAGACCCAGTACTTC CASLLRRQGETQYF
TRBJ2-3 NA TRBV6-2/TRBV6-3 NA TGTGCCAGCAGTGCACTTATCGTAGATACGCAGTATTTT CASSALIVDTQYF
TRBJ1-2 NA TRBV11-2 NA TGTGCCAGCAGCTTAGATAAAGGGGAATCCGTTGTCTATGGCTACACCTTC CASSLDKGESVVYGYTF
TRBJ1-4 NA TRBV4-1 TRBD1 TGCGCCAGCAGCCAAATTTACGACAGGGGCGGGTTACAGGAAAAACTGTTTTTT CASSQIYDRGGLQEKLFF
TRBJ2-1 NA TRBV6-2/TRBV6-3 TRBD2 TGTGCCAGCAGTTCACTAGCGGGGGGGCCATTTTCCGGGTATGAGCAGTTCTTC CASSSLAGGPFSGYEQFF
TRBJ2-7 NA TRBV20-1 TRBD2 TGCAGTGCTAGTTGGGATCCTAGGGGAGGGAGGTACGAGCAGTACTTC CSASWDPRGGRYEQYF
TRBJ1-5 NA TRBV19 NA TGTGCCAGTAGTGCGGACACTTATCAGCCCCAGCATTTT CASSADTYQPQHF
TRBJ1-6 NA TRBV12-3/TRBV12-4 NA TGTGCCAGCAGTTTAAAAGAGGATTCACCCCTCCACTTT CASSLKEDSPLHF
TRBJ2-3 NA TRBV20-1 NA TGCAGTGTTGGTGAGGCGGGACTCACAGATACGCAGTATTTT CSVGEAGLTDTQYF
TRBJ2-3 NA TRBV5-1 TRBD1 TGCGCCAGCAGCGATGACAGGGCTATTCGGGATACGCAGTATTTT CASSDDRAIRDTQYF
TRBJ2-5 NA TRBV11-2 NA TGTGCCAGCTCTCTTGGGGGGAGTCGACAAGAGACCCAGTACTTC CASSLGGSRQETQYF
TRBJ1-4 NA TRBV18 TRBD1 TGTGCCAGCTCACCATTCTCACAGGGGGCGCGGGGGAGCGAAAAACTGTTTTTT CASSPFSQGARGSEKLFF
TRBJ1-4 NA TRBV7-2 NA TGTGCCACCTCTCAGGGGAGAACTAATGAAAAACTGTTTTTT CATSQGRTNEKLFF
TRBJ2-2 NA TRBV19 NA TGTGCCAGTAGGAACAGGGCTAGATCGAACACCGGGGAGCTGTTTTTT CASRNRARSNTGELFF
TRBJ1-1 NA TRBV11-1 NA TGTGCCAGCAGCTCGTACTTGAACACTGAAGCTTTCTTT CASSSYLNTEAFF
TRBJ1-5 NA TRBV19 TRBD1 TGTGCCAGTATCGGGACAGGGTTCCATCAGCCCCAGCATTTT CASIGTGFHQPQHF
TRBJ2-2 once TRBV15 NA TGTGCCACCAGCTATAGCGGAACGGAGGGCACCGGGGAGCTGTTTTTT CATSYSGTEGTGELFF
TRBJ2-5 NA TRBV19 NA TGTGCCTCCCGGACAGAGGGTAGGGAGACCCAGTACTTC CASRTEGRETQYF
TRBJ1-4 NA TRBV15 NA TGTGCCACCAGCGGCCTGAGGAGAACCCCCCTGTTTTTT CATSGLRRTPLFF
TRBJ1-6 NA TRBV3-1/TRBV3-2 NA TGTGCCAGCAGCCAGGTGGCGACAGGTTCTTCACCCCTCCACTTT CASSQVATGSSPLHF
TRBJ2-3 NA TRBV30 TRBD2 TGTGCCTGGAGCCCCGGGACTAGCGCAGATACGCAGTATTTT CAWSPGTSADTQYF
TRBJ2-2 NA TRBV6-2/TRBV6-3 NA TGTGCCAGCAGTTACGCAGGGGGGTCCACCGGGGAGCTGTTTTTT CASSYAGGSTGELFF
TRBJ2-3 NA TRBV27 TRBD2 TGTGCCAGCAGTTTTGGCGGTATGGGGGGGACGCAGTATTTT CASSFGGMGGTQYF
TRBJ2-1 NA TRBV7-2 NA TGTGCCAGCAGCTTATGGGCACAGACCTACAATGAGCAGTTCTTC CASSLWAQTYNEQFF
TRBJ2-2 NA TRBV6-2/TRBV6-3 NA TGTGCCAGCAGTTACCTGGGGGGAACGAACACCGGGGAGCTGTTTTTT CASSYLGGTNTGELFF
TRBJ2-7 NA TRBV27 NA TGTGCCAGCAGGACCCGGACAGCTAGTTACGAGCAGTACTTC CASRTRTASYEQYF
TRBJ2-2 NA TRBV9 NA TGTGCCAGCAGCGTAGAGCCCTTTACTAGCTTTGGGGAGCTGTTTTTT CASSVEPFTSFGELFF
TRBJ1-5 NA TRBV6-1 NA TGTGCCAGCAGTGCAATAAGAGGGGGAGGCAATCAGCCCCAGCATTTT CASSAIRGGGNQPQHF
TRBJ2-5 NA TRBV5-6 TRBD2 TGTGCCAGCAGGGAGCGGGGGGGAAAAGAGACCCAGTACTTC CASRERGGKETQYF
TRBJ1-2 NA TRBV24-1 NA TGTGCCACCAGTGATAGGAGCTCTGGCTACACCTTC CATSDRSSGYTF
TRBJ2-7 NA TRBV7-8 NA TGTGCCAGCAGCCTGGACGTGGGGGGGGCTTCCTACGAGCAGTACTTC CASSLDVGGASYEQYF
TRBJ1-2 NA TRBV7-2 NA TGTGCCAGCAGCCCCAATTTGACGCCCGAGGGTGGCTACACCTTC CASSPNLTPEGGYTF
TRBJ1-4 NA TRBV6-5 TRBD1 TGTGCCAGCAGTTCCGGGACAGGGCATAATGAAAAACTGTTTTTT CASSSGTGHNEKLFF
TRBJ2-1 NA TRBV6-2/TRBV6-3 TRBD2 TGTGCCAGCAGTTCCGGGACTAGCGGGAGGAATGAGCAGTTCTTC CASSSGTSGRNEQFF
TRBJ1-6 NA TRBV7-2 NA TGTGCCAGCAGCTCAGCCCCGATGAGCTCCTATAATTCACCCCTCCACTTT CASSSAPMSSYNSPLHF
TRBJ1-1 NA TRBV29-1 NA TGCAGCGTCGGGATGACGAGCACTGAAGCTTTCTTT CSVGMTSTEAFF
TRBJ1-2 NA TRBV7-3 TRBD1 TGTGCCAGCAGCTTAAGACAGGGGAGAGGTGGCTACACCTTC CASSLRQGRGGYTF
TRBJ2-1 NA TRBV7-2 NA TGTGCCAGCAGCCCCCTGCAGGACTCCCCGATAGGGGAGCAGTTCTTC CASSPLQDSPIGEQFF
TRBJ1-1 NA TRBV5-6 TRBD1 TGTGCCAGCAGCCAACAGGGGATCAGGGGCACTGAAGCTTTCTTT CASSQQGIRGTEAFF
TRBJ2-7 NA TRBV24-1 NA TGTGCCACCAGTGACGGACAGAGTCGCGTCGGCAGCCTCTACGAGCAGTACTTC CATSDGQSRVGSLYEQYF
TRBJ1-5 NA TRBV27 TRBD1 TGTGCCAGCAGTCCGACAGGGGCGGCTGGGGCCAATCAGCCCCAGCATTTT CASSPTGAAGANQPQHF
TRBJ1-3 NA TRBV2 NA TGTGCCAGCAGTGAAGGCGAATCTTTCTCTGGAAACACCATATATTTT CASSEGESFSGNTIYF
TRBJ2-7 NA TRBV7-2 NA TGTGCCAGCAGCTTAGGTCTTACAGTCTCCTACGAGCAGTACTTC CASSLGLTVSYEQYF
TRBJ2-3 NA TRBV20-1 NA TGCAGTGCTAGTCCCATTACAGGTCGTACGGATACGCAGTATTTT CSASPITGRTDTQYF